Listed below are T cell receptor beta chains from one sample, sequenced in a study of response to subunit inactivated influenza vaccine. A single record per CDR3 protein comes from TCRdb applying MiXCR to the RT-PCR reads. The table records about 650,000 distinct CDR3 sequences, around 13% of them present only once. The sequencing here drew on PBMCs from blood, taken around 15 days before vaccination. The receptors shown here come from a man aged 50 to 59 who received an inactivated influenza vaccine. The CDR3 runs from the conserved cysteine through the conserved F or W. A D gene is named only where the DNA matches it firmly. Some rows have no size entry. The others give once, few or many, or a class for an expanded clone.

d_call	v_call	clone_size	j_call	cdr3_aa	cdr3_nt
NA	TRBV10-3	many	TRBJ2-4	CAISDSRGLAAKNIQYF	TGTGCCATCAGTGATTCCAGGGGCTTAGCAGCCAAAAACATTCAGTACTTC
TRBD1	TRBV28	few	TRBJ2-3	CASRTDRGRFGDTQYF	TGTGCCAGCAGAACCGACAGGGGGCGATTCGGAGATACGCAGTATTTT
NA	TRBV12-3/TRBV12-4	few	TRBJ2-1	CASSEEGQADEQFF	TGTGCCAGCAGTGAGGAGGGCCAGGCCGATGAGCAGTTCTTC
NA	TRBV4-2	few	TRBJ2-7	CASSQDYSGNAYEQYF	TGTGCCAGCAGCCAAGATTATTCGGGGAATGCATACGAGCAGTACTTC
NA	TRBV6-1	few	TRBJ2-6	CASSSGNGANVLTF	TGTGCCAGCAGCTCGGGGAACGGGGCCAACGTCCTGACTTTC
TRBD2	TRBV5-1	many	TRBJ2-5	CASSLTSGTQETQYF	TGCGCCAGCAGCTTGACTAGCGGGACACAAGAGACCCAGTACTTC
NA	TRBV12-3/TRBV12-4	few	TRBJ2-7	CASSSPDLGSHYEQYF	TGTGCCAGCAGTTCCCCAGACCTCGGGAGTCACTACGAGCAGTACTTC
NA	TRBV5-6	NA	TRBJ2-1	CASSLAGFSGGRRENEQFF	TGTGCCAGCAGCTTGGCCGGTTTTTCTGGCGGACGTCGGGAGAATGAGCAGTTCTTC
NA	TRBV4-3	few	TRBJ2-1	CASSQDGLAHYNEQFF	TGCGCCAGCAGCCAAGACGGGCTAGCCCATTACAATGAGCAGTTCTTC
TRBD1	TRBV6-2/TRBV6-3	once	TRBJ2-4	CASSYRTGLNIQYF	TGTGCCAGCAGTTACCGGACAGGTTTGAACATTCAGTACTTC
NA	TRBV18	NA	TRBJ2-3	CASSLRQGGPDTQYF	TGTGCCAGCTCACTGAGACAGGGAGGGCCAGATACGCAGTATTTT
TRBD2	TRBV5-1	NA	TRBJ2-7	CASSSRLLAGGPHEQYF	TGCGCCAGCAGCTCCAGACTACTAGCGGGAGGCCCCCACGAGCAGTACTTC
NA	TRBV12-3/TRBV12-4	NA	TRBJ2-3	CASSIQYRWISDTQYF	TGTGCCAGCAGTATCCAATACAGGTGGATATCAGATACGCAGTATTTT
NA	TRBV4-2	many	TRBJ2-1	CASSQDPGPSNEQFF	TGTGCCAGCAGCCAAGATCCTGGGCCTTCCAATGAGCAGTTCTTC
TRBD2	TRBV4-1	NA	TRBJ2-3	CASSQDHLAGGTDTQYF	TGCGCCAGCAGCCAAGATCATCTAGCGGGGGGCACAGATACGCAGTATTTT
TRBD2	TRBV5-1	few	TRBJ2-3	CASSLGGSDPDTQYF	TGCGCCAGCAGCTTGGGCGGGAGTGACCCAGATACGCAGTATTTT
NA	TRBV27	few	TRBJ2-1	CASSPGAVGTTFNEQFF	TGTGCCAGCAGCCCCGGGGCCGTGGGGACCACCTTCAATGAGCAGTTCTTC
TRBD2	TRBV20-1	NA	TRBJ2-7	CSARSGSRSYEQYF	TGCAGTGCGAGGAGCGGGAGCCGATCCTACGAGCAGTACTTC
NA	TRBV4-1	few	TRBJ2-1	CASSLGVGTDEQFF	TGCGCCAGCAGCTTAGGAGTAGGAACAGATGAGCAGTTCTTC
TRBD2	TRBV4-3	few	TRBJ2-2	CASSHRREVGELFF	TGCGCCAGCAGCCATCGACGGGAGGTCGGGGAGCTGTTTTTT
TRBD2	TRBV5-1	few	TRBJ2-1	CASRETSPSEQFF	TGCGCCAGCAGGGAGACTAGCCCCAGCGAGCAGTTCTTC
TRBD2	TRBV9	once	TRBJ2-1	CASSVRTSSPNEQFF	TGTGCCAGCAGCGTTAGGACTAGTTCCCCCAATGAGCAGTTCTTC
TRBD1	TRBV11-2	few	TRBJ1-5	CASSVPGQGTYQPQHF	TGTGCCAGCAGCGTACCGGGACAGGGTACCTATCAGCCCCAGCATTTT
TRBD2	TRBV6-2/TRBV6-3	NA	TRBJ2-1	CASRTSEIPYNEQFF	TGTGCCAGCAGGACTAGCGAGATCCCCTACAATGAGCAGTTCTTC
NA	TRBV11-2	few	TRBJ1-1	CASSYTLDKNTEAFF	TGTGCCAGCAGCTACACCCTTGACAAGAACACTGAAGCTTTCTTT
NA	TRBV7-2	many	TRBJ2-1	CASSVSYNEQFF	TGTGCCAGCAGTGTCTCCTACAATGAGCAGTTCTTC
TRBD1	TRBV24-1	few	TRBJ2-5	CATSDSGTGDQETQYF	TGTGCCACCAGTGATTCCGGGACAGGAGACCAAGAGACCCAGTACTTC